This entry is about one T cell receptor beta chain. The data derive from a study of blood T cell repertoires in COVID-19. The germline gives CDR1 ENHRY, CDR2 SYGVKD. The ends lost 6 bases at V and 7 bases at J; junction bases unmatched: 11. The CDR3 consists of 15 residues. Profiling relied on immunoSEQ multiplex PCR, and the TCRdb table lists in-frame clones only, not all of them. This sample has about 200,000 clones; just under 85% occur once, and the top ten carry 6% to 8%. Sequencing used peripheral blood. The TCR originated in a human donor with acute or convalescent COVID-19. The donor label of this sample is uncertain. V and J are TRBV10-3 and TRBJ2-1, with 8 bases fitting TRBD2. This chain's CDR3 is CAIREGSSGINEQFF. DNA for the CDR3: TGTGCCATCAGAGAGGGGAGTAGCGGGATAAATGAGCAGTTCTTC.